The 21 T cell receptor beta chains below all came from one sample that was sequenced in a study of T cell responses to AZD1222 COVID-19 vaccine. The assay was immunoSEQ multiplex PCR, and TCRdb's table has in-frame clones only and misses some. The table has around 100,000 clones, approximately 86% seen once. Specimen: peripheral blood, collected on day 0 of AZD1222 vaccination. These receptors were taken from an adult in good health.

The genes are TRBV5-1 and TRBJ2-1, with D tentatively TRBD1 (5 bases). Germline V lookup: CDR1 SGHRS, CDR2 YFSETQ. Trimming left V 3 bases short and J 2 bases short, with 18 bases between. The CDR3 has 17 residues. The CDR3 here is CASSSRQAGHPYNEQFF. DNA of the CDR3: TGCGCCAGCAGCTCCCGTCAGGCAGGACATCCCTACAATGAGCAGTTCTTC.

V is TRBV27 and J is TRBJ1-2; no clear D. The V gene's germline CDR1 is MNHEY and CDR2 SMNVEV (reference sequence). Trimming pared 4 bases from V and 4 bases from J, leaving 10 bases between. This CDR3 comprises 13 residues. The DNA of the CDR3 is TGTGCCAGCAGTTCTCCGGGCCTCTATGGCTACACCTTC. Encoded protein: CASSSPGLYGYTF.

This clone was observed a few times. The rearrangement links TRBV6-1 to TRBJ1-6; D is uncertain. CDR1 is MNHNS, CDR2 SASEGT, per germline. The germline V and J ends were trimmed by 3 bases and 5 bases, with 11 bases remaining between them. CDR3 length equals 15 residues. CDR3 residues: CASSDSRPNNSPLHF. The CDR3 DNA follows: TGTGCCAGCAGTGACAGCCGACCCAATAATTCACCCCTCCACTTT.

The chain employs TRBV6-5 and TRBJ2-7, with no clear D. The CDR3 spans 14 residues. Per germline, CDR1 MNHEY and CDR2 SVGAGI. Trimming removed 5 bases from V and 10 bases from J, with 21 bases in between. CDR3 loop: CASSPPFPRSPQYF. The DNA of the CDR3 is TGTGCCAGCAGTCCCCCTTTCCCGCGGTCCCCTCAGTACTTC.

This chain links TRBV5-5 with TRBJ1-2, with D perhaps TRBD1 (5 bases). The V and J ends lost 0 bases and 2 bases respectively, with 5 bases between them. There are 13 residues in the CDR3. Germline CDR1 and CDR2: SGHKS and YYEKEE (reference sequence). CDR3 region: CASSLEGNYGYTF. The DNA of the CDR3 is TGTGCCAGCAGCTTGGAGGGGAACTATGGCTACACCTTC.

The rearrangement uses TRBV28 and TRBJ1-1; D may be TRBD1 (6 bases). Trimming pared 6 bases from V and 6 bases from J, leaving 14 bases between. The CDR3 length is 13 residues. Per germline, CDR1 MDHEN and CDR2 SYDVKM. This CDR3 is CASSQQGWAEAFF. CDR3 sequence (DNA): TGTGCCAGCAGCCAACAGGGATGGGCTGAAGCTTTCTTT.

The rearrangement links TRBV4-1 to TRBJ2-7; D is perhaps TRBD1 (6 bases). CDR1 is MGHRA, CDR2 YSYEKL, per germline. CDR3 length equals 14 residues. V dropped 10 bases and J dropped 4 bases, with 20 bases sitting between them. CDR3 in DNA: TGCGCCACCAACCCCCTGACAGGTTTTTACGAGCAGTACTTC. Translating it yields CATNPLTGFYEQYF.

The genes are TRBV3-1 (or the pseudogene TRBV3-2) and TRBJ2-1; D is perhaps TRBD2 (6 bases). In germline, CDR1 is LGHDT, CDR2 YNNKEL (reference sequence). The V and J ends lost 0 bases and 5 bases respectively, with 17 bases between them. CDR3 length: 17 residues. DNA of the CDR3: TGTGCCAGCAGCCAAGATCAAGGAGGGTTAGGGCACAATGAGCAGTTCTTC. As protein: CASSQDQGGLGHNEQFF.

The CDR3 nucleotides are TGTGCCAGCAGCGCCTTCAGCAGGGGCCAAGAGACCCAGTACTTC. Its translation is CASSAFSRGQETQYF. The chain combines TRBV9 with TRBJ2-5, with TRBD1 as a possible D gene (6 bases). The CDR3 is 15 amino acids. Trimming pared 3 bases from V and 1 base from J, leaving 13 bases between. The germline V gene encodes CDR1 SGDLS and CDR2 YYNGEE.

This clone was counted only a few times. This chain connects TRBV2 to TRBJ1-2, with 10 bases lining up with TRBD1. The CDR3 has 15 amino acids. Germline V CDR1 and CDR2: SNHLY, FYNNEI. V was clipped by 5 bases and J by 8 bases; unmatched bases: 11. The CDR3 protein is CASSSRTGGTEGYTF. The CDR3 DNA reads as TGTGCCAGCAGTAGTCGGACAGGGGGAACGGAGGGCTACACCTTC.

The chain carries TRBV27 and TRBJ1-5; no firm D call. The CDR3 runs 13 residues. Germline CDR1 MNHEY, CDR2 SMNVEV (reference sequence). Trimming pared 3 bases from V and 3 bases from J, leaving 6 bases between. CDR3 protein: CASSFLANQPQHF. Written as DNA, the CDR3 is TGTGCCAGCAGTTTCCTGGCCAATCAGCCCCAGCATTTT.

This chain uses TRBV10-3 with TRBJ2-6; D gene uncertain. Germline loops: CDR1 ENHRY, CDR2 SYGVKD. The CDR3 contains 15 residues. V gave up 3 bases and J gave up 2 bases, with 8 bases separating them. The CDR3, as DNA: TGTGCCATCAGTGAACCAATGACTGGGGCCAACGTCCTGACTTTC. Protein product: CAISEPMTGANVLTF.

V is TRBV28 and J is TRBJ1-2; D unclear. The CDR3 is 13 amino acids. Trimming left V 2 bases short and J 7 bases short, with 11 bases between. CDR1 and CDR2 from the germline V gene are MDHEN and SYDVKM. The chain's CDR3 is CASSLTAKAGYTF. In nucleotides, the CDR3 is TGTGCCAGCAGTTTAACAGCCAAGGCTGGCTACACCTTC.

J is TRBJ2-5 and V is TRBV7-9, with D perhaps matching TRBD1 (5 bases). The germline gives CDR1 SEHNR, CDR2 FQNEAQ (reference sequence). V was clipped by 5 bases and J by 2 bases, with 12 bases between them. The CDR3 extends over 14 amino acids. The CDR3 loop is CASSADRAQETQYF. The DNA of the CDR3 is TGTGCCAGCAGCGCAGACAGAGCACAAGAGACCCAGTACTTC.

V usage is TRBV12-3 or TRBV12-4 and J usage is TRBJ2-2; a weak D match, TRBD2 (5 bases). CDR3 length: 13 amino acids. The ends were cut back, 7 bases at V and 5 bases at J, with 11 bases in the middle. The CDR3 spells CASIMTGTGELFF. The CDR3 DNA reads TGTGCCAGCATCATGACGGGGACCGGGGAGCTGTTTTTT.

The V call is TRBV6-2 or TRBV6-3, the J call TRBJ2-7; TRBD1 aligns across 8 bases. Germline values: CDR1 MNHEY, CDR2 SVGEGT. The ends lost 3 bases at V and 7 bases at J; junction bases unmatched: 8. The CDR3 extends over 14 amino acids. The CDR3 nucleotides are TGTGCCAGCAGTTATTTGACAGGGGTGAGGGAGCAGTACTTC. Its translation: CASSYLTGVREQYF.

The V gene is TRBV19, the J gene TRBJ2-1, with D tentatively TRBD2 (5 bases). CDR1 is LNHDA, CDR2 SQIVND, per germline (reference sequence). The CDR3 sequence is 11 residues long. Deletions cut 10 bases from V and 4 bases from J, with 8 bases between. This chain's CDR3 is CATTGYNEQFF. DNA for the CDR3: TGTGCCACTACGGGGTACAATGAGCAGTTCTTC.

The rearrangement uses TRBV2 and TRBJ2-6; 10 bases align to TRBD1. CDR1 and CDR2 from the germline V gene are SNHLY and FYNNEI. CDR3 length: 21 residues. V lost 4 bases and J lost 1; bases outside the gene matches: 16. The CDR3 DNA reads TGTGCCAGCAGTGCCCGCCCCTTGTCGAGGACAGGGGGATCTGGGGCCAACGTCCTGACTTTC. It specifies CASSARPLSRTGGSGANVLTF.

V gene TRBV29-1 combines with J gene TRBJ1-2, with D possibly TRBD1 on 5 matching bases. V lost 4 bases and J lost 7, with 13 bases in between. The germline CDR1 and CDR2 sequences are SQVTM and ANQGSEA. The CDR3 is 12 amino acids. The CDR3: CSVGGSGGGYTF. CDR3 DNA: TGCAGCGTTGGAGGGAGCGGGGGTGGCTACACCTTC. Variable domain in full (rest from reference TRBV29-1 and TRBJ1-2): SAVISQKPSRDICQRGTSLTIQCQVDSQVTMMFWYRQQPGQSLTLIATANQGSEATYESGFVIDKFPISRPNLTFSTLTVSNMSPEDSSIYLCSVGGSGGGYTFGSGTRLTVV.

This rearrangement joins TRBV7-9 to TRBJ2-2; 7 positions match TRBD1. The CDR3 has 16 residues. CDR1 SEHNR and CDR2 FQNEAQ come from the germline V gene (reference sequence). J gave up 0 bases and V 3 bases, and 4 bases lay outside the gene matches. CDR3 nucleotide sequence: TGTGCCAGCAGCTTCCCTGACAGGGCGAACACCGGGGAGCTGTTTTTT. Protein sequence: CASSFPDRANTGELFF.

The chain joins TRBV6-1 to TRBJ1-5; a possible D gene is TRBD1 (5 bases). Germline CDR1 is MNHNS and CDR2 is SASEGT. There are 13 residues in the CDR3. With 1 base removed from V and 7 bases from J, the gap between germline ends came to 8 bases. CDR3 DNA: TGTGCCAGCAGTGAAGGGTACAGGCAGCCCCAGCATTTT. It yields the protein CASSEGYRQPQHF.